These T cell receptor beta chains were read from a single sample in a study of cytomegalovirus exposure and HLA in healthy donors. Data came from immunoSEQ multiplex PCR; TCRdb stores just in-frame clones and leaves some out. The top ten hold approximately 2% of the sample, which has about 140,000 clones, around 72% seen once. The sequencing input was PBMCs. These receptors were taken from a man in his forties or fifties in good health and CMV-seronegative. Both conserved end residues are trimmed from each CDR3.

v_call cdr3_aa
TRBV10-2 ASSDTGSFTEAF
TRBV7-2 ASSTTGGYEQY
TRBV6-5 AIRDNSYEQY
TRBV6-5 ASSYPGGYEQY
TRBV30 AWSPSAYEQY
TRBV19 ASRASGDSYEQY
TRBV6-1 ASSASGGAVSETQY
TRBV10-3 AIRDPGQGVQPDTQY
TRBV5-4 ASSLGTPETQY
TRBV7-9 ASSWTGIGEQY
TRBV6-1 ASSGLQGTGELF
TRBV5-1 ASSLEGRGHEKLF
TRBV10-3 AISERGTGQNEKLF
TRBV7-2 ASSYQGGNEKLF
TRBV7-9 ASSLGLAGGTSTDTQY
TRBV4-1 ASSPDSSGANVLT
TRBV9 ASSVGAGEYYEQY
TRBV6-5 ASSYSGGAREKLF
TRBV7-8 ASSPDRGAYSNQPQH
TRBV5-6 ASSFGTGYGYT
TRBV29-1 SAPDRGGSPGNQPQH
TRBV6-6 ASSRTGTAAGNTIY
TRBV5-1 ASSSQGYANTGELF
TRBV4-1 ASSRDSNQPQH
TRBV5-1 ASSPWTGSSYEQY
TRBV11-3 ASRPIAGAIETQY
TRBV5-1 ASSSGQGRQETQY
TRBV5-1 ASTKTSGLQGDTQY
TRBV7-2 ASSPPRDSGNTIY
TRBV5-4 ASSDNAARYGYT
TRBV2 ASSGSGASYEQY
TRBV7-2 ASSLEGGSYEQY
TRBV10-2 ASNEGRGAF
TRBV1 TSSQAWRRDTDTQY
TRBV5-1 ASSIGTGDVGELF
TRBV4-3 ASSLFSGIKNEQF
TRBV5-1 ASSLRIEQY
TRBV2 ASSADNAGPDTQY
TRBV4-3 ASSQDMTEYNEQF
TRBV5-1 ASIDFTGGAKTGELF
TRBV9 ASSVVGAEETQY
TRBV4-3 ASSQDVGLLETQY
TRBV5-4 ASSSLLAAEQY
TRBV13 ASSLGDAVNEQF
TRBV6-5 ATGTSSNTGELF
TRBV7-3 ASSLRGGHTGELF
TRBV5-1 ASSLGQGTYNEQF
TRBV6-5 ASSIQGVGGDTQY
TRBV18 ASSRTGGAETQY
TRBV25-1 ASTQTGTGGAVYEKLF
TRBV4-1 ASSQVTKRETQY
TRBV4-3 ASSQGLAGPYEQY